This T cell receptor (beta chain) is drawn from a study of T cell changes during pregnancy in multiple sclerosis. Sequenced by immunoSEQ multiplex PCR; TCRdb stores in-frame clones only, minus some. The profile shows 20,000 or so clones, roughly nine tenths of them singletons. Germline CDR1 and CDR2: LGHNT and FRNRAP. Trimming removed 2 bases from V and 9 bases from J, with 11 bases in between. The CDR3 runs 14 residues. The specimen comprised CD8+ T cells from peripheral blood mononuclear cells, sampled in the third trimester of pregnancy. The gene calls are TRBV12-5 and TRBJ1-6; perhaps TRBD1 as D (6 bases). This sequence originates from a female donor in good health, enrolled as a control in a pregnancy study. The CDR3 spells CASGLQGSSSPLHF. For the CDR3, the DNA is TGTGCTAGTGGTTTGCAGGGGTCGAGTTCACCCCTCCACTTT.